The present TCR beta chain was sequenced within a study of blood T cells in healthy people across ages. Germline CDR1 MNHEY, CDR2 SVGAGI. The length of the CDR3 is 11 residues. V shed 7 bases and J shed 3 bases, with 6 bases lying between them. The authors ran a second PCR of about 6 to 11 cycles using a sample-barcoded 5' primer and a J-beta primer mix. From the 5' RACE reads, TCRdb called clonotypes with MiXCR, one entry per CDR3 protein. The sample shows about 1.1 million distinct CDR3 sequences, 35% to 45% of them seen only once. On this clonotype: The antigen is unknown.

Investigators took around 11 milliliters of peripheral blood from every donor. Findings and caveats of the study: Estimates of total diversity, which came from one million sequenced T cells, were considered to be underestimates. Roughly linear age-related decline in beta diversity appeared, significant by age 40. Lack of knowledge of donor CMV status possibly confounded expanded clonotype changes.

The receptor was derived from a man aged 18 to 35 in good health. The V gene is TRBV6-5, the J gene TRBJ1-1, with unresolved D. The sample taken for sequencing was blood. Written as DNA, the CDR3 is TGTGCCAGCAAGAGAGACACTGAAGCTTTCTTT. Translating gives CASKRDTEAFF.